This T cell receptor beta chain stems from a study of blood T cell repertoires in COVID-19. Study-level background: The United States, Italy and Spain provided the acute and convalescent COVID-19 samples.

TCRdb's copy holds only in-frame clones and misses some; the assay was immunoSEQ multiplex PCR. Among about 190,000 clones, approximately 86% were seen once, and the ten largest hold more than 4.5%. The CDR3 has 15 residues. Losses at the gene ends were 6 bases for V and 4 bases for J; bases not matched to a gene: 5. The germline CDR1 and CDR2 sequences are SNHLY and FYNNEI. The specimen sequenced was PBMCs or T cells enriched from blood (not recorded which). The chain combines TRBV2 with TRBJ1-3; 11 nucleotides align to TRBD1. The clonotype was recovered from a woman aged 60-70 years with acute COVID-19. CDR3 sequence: CASRGTGGSGNTIYF. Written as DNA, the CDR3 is TGTGCCAGCAGGGGGACAGGGGGGTCAGGAAACACCATATATTTT.